The following is a T cell receptor beta chain sequence with its context. Its antigen remains unknown. The record originates from a study of T cell responses to AZD1222 COVID-19 vaccine. Overall study results and limits: Nearly half of unique spike-specific TCRs reportedly avoided B.1.351 and B.1.1.7 mutated regions. Researchers report vaccine-associated CD4 TCRs spanning spike, with dominance at 160-218 and 743-854.

This CDR3 is built from 16 residues. The germline V gene has CDR1 SNHLY and CDR2 FYNNEI. V gave up 2 bases and J gave up 6 bases, with 17 bases separating them. Sequenced by immunoSEQ multiplex PCR; TCRdb stores in-frame clones only, minus some. Of tens of thousands of clones listed, about 89% are singletons. This TCR came from an adult in good health. This specimen consisted of peripheral blood, obtained on day 0 of MenACWY control vaccination. The genes are TRBV2 and TRBJ1-5; weak D call: TRBD1 (5 bases). As DNA, the CDR3 is TGTGCCAGCAGTGAATTTCAGGGCGGTTCAGGTCAGCCCCAGCATTTT. Amino acid sequence: CASSEFQGGSGQPQHF.